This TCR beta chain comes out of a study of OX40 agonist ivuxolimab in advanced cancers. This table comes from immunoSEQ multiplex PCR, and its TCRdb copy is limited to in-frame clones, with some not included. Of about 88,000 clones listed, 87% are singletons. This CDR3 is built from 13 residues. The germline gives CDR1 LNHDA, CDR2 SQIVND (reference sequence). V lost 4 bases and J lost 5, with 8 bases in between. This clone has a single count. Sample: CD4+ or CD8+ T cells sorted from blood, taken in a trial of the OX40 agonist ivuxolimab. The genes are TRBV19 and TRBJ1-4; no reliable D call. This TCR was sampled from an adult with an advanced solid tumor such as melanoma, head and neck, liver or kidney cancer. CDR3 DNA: TGTGCCAGTAGTAGGGGTCTAAATGAAAAACTGTTTTTT. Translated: CASSRGLNEKLFF.